This T cell receptor (beta chain) was recorded in a study of blood T cell repertoires in COVID-19. Libraries were prepared by immunoSEQ multiplex PCR; TCRdb keeps only in-frame clonotypes and omits some of them. Among about 140,000 clones listed, over 70% were seen once. The V segment lost 3 bases and the J segment 6 bases; nucleotides outside the gene matches: 7. This CDR3 has 15 amino acids. Germline CDR1 is SNHLY and CDR2 is FYNNEI. Sequenced input: peripheral blood. The chain couples TRBV2 to TRBJ2-1; 8 bases fit TRBD1. The origin of this receptor is a man aged 60-69 years with active or convalescent COVID-19. The CDR3, as DNA: TGTGCCAGCAGTGACCGACAGGGGAAAGGCAATGAGCAGTTCTTC. It specifies CASSDRQGKGNEQFF.